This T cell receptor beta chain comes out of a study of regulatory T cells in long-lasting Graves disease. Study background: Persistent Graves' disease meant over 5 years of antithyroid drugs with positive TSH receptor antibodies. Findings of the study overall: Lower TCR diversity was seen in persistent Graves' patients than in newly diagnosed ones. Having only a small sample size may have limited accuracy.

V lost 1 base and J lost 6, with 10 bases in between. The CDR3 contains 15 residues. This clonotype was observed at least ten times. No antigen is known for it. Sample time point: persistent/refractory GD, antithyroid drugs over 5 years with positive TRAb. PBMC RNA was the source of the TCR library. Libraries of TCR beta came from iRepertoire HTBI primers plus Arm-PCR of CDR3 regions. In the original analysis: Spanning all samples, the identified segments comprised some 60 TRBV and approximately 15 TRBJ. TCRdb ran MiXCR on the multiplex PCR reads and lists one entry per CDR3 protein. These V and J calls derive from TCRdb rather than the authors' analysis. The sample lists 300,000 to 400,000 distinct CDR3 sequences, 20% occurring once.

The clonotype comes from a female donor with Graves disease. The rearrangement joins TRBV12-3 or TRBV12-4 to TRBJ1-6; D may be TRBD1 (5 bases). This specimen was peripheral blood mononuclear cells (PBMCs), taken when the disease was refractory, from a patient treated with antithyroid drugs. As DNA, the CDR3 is TGTGCCAGCAGTTTAGGGGGCAGCGGTAATTCACCCCTCCACTTT. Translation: CASSLGGSGNSPLHF.